The 20 T cell receptor beta chains presented below share a single source sample, sequenced in a study of cytomegalovirus exposure and HLA in healthy donors (dated by TCRdb to 2016 to 2017). Libraries came from the immunoSEQ multiplex PCR assay. For the multiplex PCR, a mixture combining 60 forward primers for TCR Vbeta segments and 13 reverse primers for TCR Jbeta segments was used. TCRdb obtained this table from immuneACCESS and retained in-frame rearrangements with V and J assigned. These tables miss some clones; where compared with another copy, unresolved V genes account for less than half of the shortfall, and the remainder is unexplained. This sample comprises over 75,000 clones, almost 80% of them detected only once. 6% of the sample is in the top ten clones. Sequencing was performed on PBMCs. These receptors came from a female donor in good health and CMV-seronegative.

The J gene is TRBJ1-2, the V gene TRBV6-5; the D is unclear. The CDR3 has 13 residues. Germline lookup yields CDR1 MNHEY and CDR2 SVGAGI. Trimming cost V 0 bases and J 8 bases, with 10 bases left between them. As DNA, the CDR3 is TGTGCCAGCAGTTACTCTCCAGTGTTGGGCTACACCTTC. Encoded protein: CASSYSPVLGYTF.

The chain employs TRBV27 and TRBJ2-1, with 13 bases identical to TRBD2. The CDR3 is made up of 15 amino acids. V was pared by 5 bases and J by 4 bases, with 2 bases of the junction left unmatched. The germline V gene has CDR1 MNHEY and CDR2 SMNVEV (reference sequence). The CDR3 bases are TGTGCCAGCAGTGCGGGACTAGCGGGGTACAATGAGCAGTTCTTC. Residues: CASSAGLAGYNEQFF.

The rearrangement links TRBV6-5 to TRBJ2-1; a weak D match, TRBD1 (5 bases). The V gene's germline CDR1 is MNHEY and CDR2 SVGAGI. The CDR3 consists of 16 residues. The V end was cut by 4 bases, the J end by 2 bases, with 15 bases between. CDR3 DNA: TGTGCCAGCAGTTCCGAGACAGTGTCAACCTACAATGAGCAGTTCTTC. Translation: CASSSETVSTYNEQFF.

The V call is TRBV28, the J call TRBJ1-4; D gene uncertain. V lost 5 bases to trimming and J lost 7 bases, with 11 bases between them. The germline gives CDR1 MDHEN, CDR2 SYDVKM. The CDR3 runs to 13 residues. CDR3 DNA sequence: TGTGCCAGCAGTACCCCGACGGGTGAAAAACTGTTTTTT. Protein sequence: CASSTPTGEKLFF.

This clone was counted between two and nine times. The chain has TRBV11-2 and TRBJ2-7, with 8 nucleotides matching TRBD1. Germline CDR1 is SGHAT and CDR2 is FQNNGV. This CDR3 spans 14 amino acids. V shed 5 bases, J shed 6 bases, and the junction held 9 bases outside the gene matches. The CDR3, as DNA: TGTGCCAGCAGCACACTGACAGGGGTGGGCGAGCAGTACTTC. This gives the protein CASSTLTGVGEQYF.

This clone occurred a few times. The CDR3 loop is CASSLSRANTEAFF. DNA for the CDR3: TGTGCCAGCAGCTTGTCCAGGGCGAACACTGAAGCTTTCTTT. This rearrangement joins TRBV5-4 to TRBJ1-1; tentatively, D is TRBD1 (5 bases). CDR3 length equals 14 residues. CDR1 and CDR2 from the germline V gene are SGHNT and YYREEE (reference sequence). The V end lost 1 base, the J end lost 1 base, and 8 bases lay between the germline ends.

Written as DNA, the CDR3 is TGTGCCACCAGGGGGGCCCTGGAGACCCAGTACTTC. It is translated as CATRGALETQYF. The gene calls are TRBV10-3 and TRBJ2-5; a possible D gene is TRBD1 (7 bases). CDR1 ENHRY and CDR2 SYGVKD come from the germline V gene. The CDR3 has 12 residues. V was shortened by 10 bases and J by 5 bases, with 14 bases between the two germline ends.

The rearrangement links TRBV6-1 to TRBJ2-2, with D possibly being TRBD2 (6 bases). The germline V gene encodes CDR1 MNHNS and CDR2 SASEGT. The V end lost 3 bases, the J end lost 1 base, and 9 bases lay between the germline ends. The CDR3 runs 15 residues. CDR3 nucleotides: TGTGCCAGCAGTGAGGGTAGCGGGAACACCGGGGAGCTGTTTTTT. This translates into CASSEGSGNTGELFF.

The V gene is TRBV27, the J gene TRBJ1-4; 10 nucleotides match TRBD1. Per the germline V gene, CDR1 is MNHEY and CDR2 is SMNVEV (reference sequence). Losses at the gene ends were 5 bases for V and 8 bases for J; bases not matched to a gene: 2. The CDR3 length is 13 residues. CDR3 sequence (DNA): TGTGCCAGCAGTGGGACAGGGGTAGAAAAACTGTTTTTT. Encoded protein: CASSGTGVEKLFF.

The chain has TRBV28 and TRBJ1-2, with 7 bases identical to TRBD1. CDR1 is MDHEN, CDR2 SYDVKM, per germline. V shed 8 bases and J 4 bases; nucleotides not matched to a gene: 4. This CDR3 has 12 residues. The CDR3 sequence is CASRGQIYGYTF. Written as DNA, the CDR3 is TGTGCCAGCCGGGGACAGATCTATGGCTACACCTTC.

CDR3 sequence (DNA): TGTGCCAGCAGTGAGTCAGGGGGGAATTCACCCCTCCACTTT. The encoded protein is CASSESGGNSPLHF. This rearrangement joins TRBV25-1 to TRBJ1-6; 7 bases are a match to TRBD1. The CDR3 covers 14 residues. The V gene end was trimmed by 3 bases and the J gene end by 7 bases; junction bases not matched to a gene: 3. CDR1 MGHDK and CDR2 SYGVNS come from the germline V gene.

The CDR3 loop is CASSERWLNTEAFF. For the CDR3, the DNA is TGTGCCAGCAGTGAGCGGTGGTTGAACACTGAAGCTTTCTTT. The chain has TRBV6-1 and TRBJ1-1; unclear D gene. The CDR3 extends over 14 amino acids. Deletions cut 3 bases from V and 0 bases from J, with 8 bases between. The germline gives CDR1 MNHNS, CDR2 SASEGT.

The V call is TRBV4-1, the J call TRBJ2-5; 16 nucleotides match TRBD2. With 2 bases clipped from V and 5 bases from J, the junction kept 11 bases outside the gene matches. The CDR3 is 19 amino acids. Germline loops: CDR1 MGHRA, CDR2 YSYEKL. The CDR3 loop is CASSQYAGTSGRAAETQYF. The CDR3 bases are TGCGCCAGCAGCCAATACGCCGGGACTAGCGGGAGGGCCGCTGAGACCCAGTACTTC.

The CDR3 nucleotides read TGTGCCAGCAAGGGACAGCCCAATCAGCCCCAGCATTTT. This sequence encodes CASKGQPNQPQHF. V usage is TRBV2 and J usage is TRBJ1-5; 7 bases match TRBD1. CDR3 size: 13 residues. The V segment lost 7 bases and the J segment 3 bases; nucleotides outside the gene matches: 3. CDR1 is SNHLY and CDR2 is FYNNEI in the germline V gene.

The chain combines TRBV28 with TRBJ2-2, with 9 bases matching TRBD2. The length of the CDR3 is 17 residues. With 3 bases clipped from V and 5 bases from J, the junction kept 10 bases outside the gene matches. The germline V gene encodes CDR1 MDHEN and CDR2 SYDVKM. CDR3 in DNA: TGTGCCAGCAGTTTGGGTAGTGGTCTAGCGGGGACCGGGGAGCTGTTTTTT. It encodes CASSLGSGLAGTGELFF.

The chain recombines TRBV7-2 with TRBJ1-4; 7 bases fit TRBD1. Germline CDR1 reads SGHTA; CDR2 reads FQGNSA. The CDR3 totals 15 residues. V shed 1 base, J shed 8 bases, and the junction held 7 bases outside the gene matches. The CDR3 loop reads CASSLETGRREKLFF. The DNA of the CDR3 is TGTGCCAGCAGCTTAGAGACAGGGAGGAGGGAAAAACTGTTTTTT.

The gene calls are TRBV28 and TRBJ2-4, with 10 bases aligning to TRBD1. From germline, CDR1 is MDHEN and CDR2 SYDVKM. Trimming removed 5 bases from V and 2 bases from J; junction bases left unmatched: 9. The CDR3 loop spans 17 amino acids. The CDR3 protein is CASSPETGGASKNIQYF. DNA of the CDR3: TGTGCCAGCAGTCCCGAGACAGGGGGCGCATCCAAAAACATTCAGTACTTC.

This chain joins TRBV6-1 and TRBJ2-7; 7 bases agree with TRBD1. Germline V CDR1 and CDR2: MNHNS, SASEGT. This CDR3 has 13 amino acids. V was pared by 2 bases and J by 6 bases, with 4 bases of the junction left unmatched. The CDR3 spells CASSESQGVEQYF. The CDR3, as DNA: TGTGCCAGCAGTGAATCTCAGGGGGTCGAGCAGTACTTC.

The V gene is TRBV28, the J gene TRBJ2-3; D is uncertain. Germline loops: CDR1 MDHEN, CDR2 SYDVKM. This CDR3 is 11 amino acids long. V was cut by 5 bases and J by 10 bases, with 10 bases left in between. Here the CDR3 DNA reads TGTGCCAGCAGTCCCCGACGGGCGCAGTATTTT. This sequence encodes CASSPRRAQYF.

This sequence joins TRBV4-3 and TRBJ2-7, with D possibly TRBD1 on 7 matching bases. Germline assignment: CDR1 LGHNA and CDR2 YSLEER. Trimming stripped 0 bases from V and 5 bases from J, with 17 bases between. There are 16 residues in the CDR3. Here the CDR3 DNA reads TGCGCCAGCAGCCAAGAATTGGGCAGGGGGGTCGACGAGCAGTACTTC. Amino acids: CASSQELGRGVDEQYF.